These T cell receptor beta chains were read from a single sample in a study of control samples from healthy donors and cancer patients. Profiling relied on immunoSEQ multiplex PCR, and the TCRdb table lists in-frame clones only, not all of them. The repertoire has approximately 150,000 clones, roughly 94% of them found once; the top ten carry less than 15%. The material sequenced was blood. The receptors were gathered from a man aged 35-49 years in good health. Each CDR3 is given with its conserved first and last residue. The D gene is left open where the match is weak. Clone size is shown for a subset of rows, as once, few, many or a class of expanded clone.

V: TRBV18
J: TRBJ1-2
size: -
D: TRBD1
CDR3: CASSPPDRVTGYTF
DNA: TGTGCCAGCTCACCACCGGACAGGGTTACTGGCTACACCTTC

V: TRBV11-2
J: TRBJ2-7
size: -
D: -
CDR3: CASSGVWDTSYEQYF
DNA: TGTGCCAGCAGCGGGGTCTGGGACACCTCCTACGAGCAGTACTTC

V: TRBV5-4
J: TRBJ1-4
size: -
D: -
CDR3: CASSLAGGLGEKLFF
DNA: TGTGCCAGCAGCTTGGCCGGGGGGCTAGGAGAAAAACTGTTTTTT

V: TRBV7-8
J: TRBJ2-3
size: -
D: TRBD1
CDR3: CASSLGQGFSDTQYF
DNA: TGTGCCAGCAGCTTGGGACAGGGGTTTTCGGATACGCAGTATTTT

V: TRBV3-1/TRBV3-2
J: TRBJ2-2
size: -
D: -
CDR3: CASSQDWSQSDTGELFF
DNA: TGTGCCAGCAGCCAAGATTGGAGTCAGTCTGACACCGGGGAGCTGTTTTTT

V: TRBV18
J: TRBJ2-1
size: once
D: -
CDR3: CASSSWPSSYNEQFF
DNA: TGTGCCAGCTCATCCTGGCCGAGCTCCTACAATGAGCAGTTCTTC

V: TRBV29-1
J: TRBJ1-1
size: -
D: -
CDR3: CSVSGRMNTEAFF
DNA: TGCAGCGTCTCGGGACGGATGAACACTGAAGCTTTCTTT

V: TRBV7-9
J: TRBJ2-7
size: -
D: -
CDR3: CASSLVTDYEQYF
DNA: TGTGCCAGCAGCTTAGTCACAGACTACGAGCAGTACTTC

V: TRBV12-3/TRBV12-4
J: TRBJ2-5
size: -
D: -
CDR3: CASSLGQRETQYF
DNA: TGTGCCAGCAGTTTAGGGCAGAGGGAGACCCAGTACTTC

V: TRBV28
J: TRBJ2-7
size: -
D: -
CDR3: CASGGRHYEQYF
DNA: TGTGCCAGCGGAGGACGGCACTACGAGCAGTACTTC

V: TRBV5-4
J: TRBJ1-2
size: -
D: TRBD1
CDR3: CASSLQGAMNGYTF
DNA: TGTGCCAGCAGCTTACAGGGGGCTATGAATGGCTACACCTTC

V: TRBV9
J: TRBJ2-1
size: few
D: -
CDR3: CASSAQVNNEQFF
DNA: TGTGCCAGCAGCGCCCAAGTTAACAATGAGCAGTTCTTC

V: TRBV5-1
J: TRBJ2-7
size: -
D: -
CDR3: CARGGFFSYEQYF
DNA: TGCGCCAGAGGAGGGTTCTTCTCCTACGAGCAGTACTTC

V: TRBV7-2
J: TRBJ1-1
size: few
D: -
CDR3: CASSLAPRPLNTEAFF
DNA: TGTGCCAGCAGCTTAGCGCCGAGGCCCCTGAACACTGAAGCTTTCTTT

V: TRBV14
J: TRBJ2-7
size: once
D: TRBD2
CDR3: CASSQMGGVHEQYF
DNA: TGTGCCAGCAGCCAGATGGGGGGGGTCCACGAGCAGTACTTC

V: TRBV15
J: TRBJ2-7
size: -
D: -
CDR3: CATSRDFLGKGSGEQYF
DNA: TGTGCCACCAGCAGAGATTTTTTGGGGAAGGGGTCGGGCGAGCAGTACTTC

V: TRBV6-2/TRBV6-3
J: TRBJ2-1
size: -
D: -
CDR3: CASSYPSTGPEQFF
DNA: TGTGCCAGCAGTTACCCCTCTACAGGGCCCGAGCAGTTCTTC

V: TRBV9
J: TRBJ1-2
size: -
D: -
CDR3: CASSVFGGGDYGYTF
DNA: TGTGCCAGCAGCGTATTTGGAGGGGGGGACTATGGCTACACCTTC

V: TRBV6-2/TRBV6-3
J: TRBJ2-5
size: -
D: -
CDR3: CASSYVDGETQYF
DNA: TGTGCCAGCAGTTACGTCGATGGAGAGACCCAGTACTTC

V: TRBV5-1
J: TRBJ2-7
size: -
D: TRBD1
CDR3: CASSLARGQGTYEQYF
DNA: TGCGCCAGCAGCTTGGCCAGGGGACAGGGGACCTACGAGCAGTACTTC

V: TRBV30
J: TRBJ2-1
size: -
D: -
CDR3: CAWCTGIAYNEQFF
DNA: TGTGCCTGGTGTACAGGTATCGCCTACAATGAGCAGTTCTTC

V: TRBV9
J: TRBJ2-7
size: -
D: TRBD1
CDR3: CASSAGTGSSYEQYF
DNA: TGTGCCAGCAGCGCCGGGACAGGGAGCTCCTACGAGCAGTACTTC

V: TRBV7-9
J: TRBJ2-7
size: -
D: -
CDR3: CASSLDDYEQYF
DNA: TGTGCCAGCAGCTTAGACGACTACGAGCAGTACTTC

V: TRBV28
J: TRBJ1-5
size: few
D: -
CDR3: CASSFIGLSNQPQHF
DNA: TGTGCCAGCAGTTTCATAGGGCTTAGCAATCAGCCCCAGCATTTT

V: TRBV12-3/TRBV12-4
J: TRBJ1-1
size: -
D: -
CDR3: CASSLASGTEAFF
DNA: TGTGCCAGCAGTTTAGCAAGTGGAACTGAAGCTTTCTTT

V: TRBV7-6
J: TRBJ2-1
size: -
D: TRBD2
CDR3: CASSRTSGGRGDNEQFF
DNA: TGTGCCAGCAGCCGGACTAGCGGGGGGCGGGGCGACAATGAGCAGTTCTTC

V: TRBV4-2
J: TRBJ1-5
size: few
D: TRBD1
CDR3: CASSQGDREGSPQHF
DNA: TGTGCCAGCAGCCAAGGTGACAGGGAGGGAAGCCCCCAGCATTTT

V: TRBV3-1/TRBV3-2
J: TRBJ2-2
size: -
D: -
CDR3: CASVDYTGELFF
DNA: TGTGCCAGCGTCGATTACACCGGGGAGCTGTTTTTT

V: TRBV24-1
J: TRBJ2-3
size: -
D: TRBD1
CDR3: CATSDSRTGYTDTQYF
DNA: TGTGCCACCAGTGATTCCCGGACAGGGTACACAGATACGCAGTATTTT

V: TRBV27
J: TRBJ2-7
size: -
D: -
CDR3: CASSPRTTLYEQYF
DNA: TGTGCCAGCAGTCCCCGGACTACACTGTACGAGCAGTACTTC

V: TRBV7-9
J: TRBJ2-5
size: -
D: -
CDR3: CASRGVQETQYF
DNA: TGTGCCAGCAGGGGAGTTCAAGAGACCCAGTACTTC